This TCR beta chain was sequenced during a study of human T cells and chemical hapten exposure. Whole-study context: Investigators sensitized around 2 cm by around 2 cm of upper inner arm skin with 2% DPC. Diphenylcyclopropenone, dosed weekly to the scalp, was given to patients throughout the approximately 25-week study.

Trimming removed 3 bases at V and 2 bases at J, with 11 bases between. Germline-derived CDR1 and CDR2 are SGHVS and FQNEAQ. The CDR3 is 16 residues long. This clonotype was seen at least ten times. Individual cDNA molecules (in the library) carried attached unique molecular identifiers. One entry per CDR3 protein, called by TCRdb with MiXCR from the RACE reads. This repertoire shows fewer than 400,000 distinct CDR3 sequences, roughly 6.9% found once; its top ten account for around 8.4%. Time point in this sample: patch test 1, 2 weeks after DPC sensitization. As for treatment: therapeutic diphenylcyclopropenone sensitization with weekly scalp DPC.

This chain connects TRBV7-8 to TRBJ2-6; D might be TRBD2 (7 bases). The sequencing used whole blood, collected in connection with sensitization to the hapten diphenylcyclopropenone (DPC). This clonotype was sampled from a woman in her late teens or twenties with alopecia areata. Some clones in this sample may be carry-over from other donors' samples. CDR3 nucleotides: TGTGCCAGCAGCTTGGGGGGGCTCCCTGGGGCCAACGTCCTGACTTTC. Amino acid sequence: CASSLGGLPGANVLTF.